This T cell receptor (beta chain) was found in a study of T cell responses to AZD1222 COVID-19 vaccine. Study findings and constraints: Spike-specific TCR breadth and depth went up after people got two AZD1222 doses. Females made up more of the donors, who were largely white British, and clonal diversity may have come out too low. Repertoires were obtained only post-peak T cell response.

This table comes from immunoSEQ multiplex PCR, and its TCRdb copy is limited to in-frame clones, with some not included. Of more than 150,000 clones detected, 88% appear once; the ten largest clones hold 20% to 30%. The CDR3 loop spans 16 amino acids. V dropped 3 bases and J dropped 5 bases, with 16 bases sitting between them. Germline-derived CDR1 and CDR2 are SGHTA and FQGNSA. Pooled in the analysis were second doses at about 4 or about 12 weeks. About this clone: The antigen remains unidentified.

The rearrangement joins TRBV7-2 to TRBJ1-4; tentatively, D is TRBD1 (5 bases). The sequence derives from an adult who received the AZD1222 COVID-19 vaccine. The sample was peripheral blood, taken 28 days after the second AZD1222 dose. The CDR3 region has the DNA TGTGCCAGCAGCTTCCTACGGGGCGGAGGAAATGAAAAACTGTTTTTT. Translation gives CASSFLRGGGNEKLFF.